This TCR beta chain was recorded in a study of blood T cell repertoires in COVID-19. The assay was immunoSEQ multiplex PCR, and TCRdb's table has in-frame clones only and misses some. The data hold about 31,000 clones, with roughly 90% observed a single time. Remarks on this clone: Its ends do not fully match the called genes, so a read error is possible.

This TCR came from a woman between 40 and 50 years old with active or convalescent COVID-19. Sequencing used peripheral blood.

The CDR3, as DNA: TGTGCTAGCAGCCTGACCCTAACAGGGAGAAAAAACTATGGCTACACCTTC. Its protein is CASSLTLTGRKNYGYTF. The gene calls are TRBV7-7 and TRBJ1-2; a weak D match, TRBD1 (6 bases). CDR3 length: 17 residues. CDR1 SSHAT and CDR2 FNYEAQ come from the germline V gene (reference sequence).